This TCR beta chain was retrieved from a study of cytomegalovirus exposure and HLA in healthy donors. Researchers ran the PCR with 60 Vbeta and 13 Jbeta primers. Clones were read by immunoSEQ multiplex PCR, and TCRdb kept only the in-frame ones, dropping some. The sample has approximately 150,000 clones, 70% to 80% seen once. The CDR3 is 13 residues long. Germline CDR1 and CDR2: SQVTM and ANQGSEA. V was trimmed by 2 bases and J by 7 bases, leaving 11 bases between them. The sequencing input was PBMCs. V gene TRBV29-1 combines with J gene TRBJ1-4, with a weak D call TRBD1 (6 bases). This sequence originates from a man aged 55 to 70 in good health and CMV-seronegative. As DNA, the CDR3 is TGCAGCGTTGAATCACAGGGCGGTGAAAAACTGTTTTTT. It encodes CSVESQGGEKLFF.